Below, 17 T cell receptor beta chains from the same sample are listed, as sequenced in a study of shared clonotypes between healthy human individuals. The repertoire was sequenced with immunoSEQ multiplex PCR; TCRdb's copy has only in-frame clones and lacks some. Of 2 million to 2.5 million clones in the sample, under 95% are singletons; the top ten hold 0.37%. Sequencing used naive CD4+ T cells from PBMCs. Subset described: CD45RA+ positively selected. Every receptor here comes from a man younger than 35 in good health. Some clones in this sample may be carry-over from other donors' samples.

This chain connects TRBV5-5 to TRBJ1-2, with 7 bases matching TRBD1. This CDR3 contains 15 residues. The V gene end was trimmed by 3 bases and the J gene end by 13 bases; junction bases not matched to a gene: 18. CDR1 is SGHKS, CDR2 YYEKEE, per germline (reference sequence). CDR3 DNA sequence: TGTGCCAGCAGCTCTACGGGACAGCGGGCCGCCGGCCCCACCTTC. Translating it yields CASSSTGQRAAGPTF.

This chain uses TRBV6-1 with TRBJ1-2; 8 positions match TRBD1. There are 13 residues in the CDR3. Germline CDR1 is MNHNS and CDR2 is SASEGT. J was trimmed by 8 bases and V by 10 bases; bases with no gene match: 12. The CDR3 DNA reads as TGTGCCATCAGGAAGACAGGGGAGGAAGGCTACACCTTC. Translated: CAIRKTGEEGYTF.

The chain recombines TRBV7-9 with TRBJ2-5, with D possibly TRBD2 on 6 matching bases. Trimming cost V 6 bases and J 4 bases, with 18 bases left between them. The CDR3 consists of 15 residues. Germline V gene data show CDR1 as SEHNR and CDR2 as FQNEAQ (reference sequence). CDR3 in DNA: TGTGCCAGCAGTCCGATACTAGCTCGCCCAGAGACCCAGTACTTC. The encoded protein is CASSPILARPETQYF.

In nucleotides, the CDR3 is TGTGCCAGCAGCTCCGCAGGGGAAATCGCTTTCTTT. Encoded protein: CASSSAGEIAFF. The rearrangement uses TRBV5-6 and TRBJ1-1, with D possibly being TRBD1 (6 bases). This CDR3 has 12 residues. The V and J ends lost 3 bases and 11 bases respectively, with 14 bases between them. The germline V gene encodes CDR1 SGHDT and CDR2 YYEEEE. Based on the CDR3 plus reference TRBV5-6 and TRBJ1-1, the full variable domain is DAGVTQSPTHLIKTRGQQVTLRCSPKSGHDTVSWYQQALGQGPQFIFQYYEEEERQRGNFPDRFSGHQFPNYSSELNVNALLLGDSALYLCASSSAGEIAFFGQGTRLTVV.

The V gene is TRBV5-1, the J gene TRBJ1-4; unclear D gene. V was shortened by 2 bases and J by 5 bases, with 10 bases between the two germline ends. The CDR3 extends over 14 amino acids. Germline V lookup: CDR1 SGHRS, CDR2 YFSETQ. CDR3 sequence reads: CASSFGLLNEKLFF. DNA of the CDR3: TGCGCCAGCAGCTTCGGCCTCCTGAATGAAAAACTGTTTTTT.

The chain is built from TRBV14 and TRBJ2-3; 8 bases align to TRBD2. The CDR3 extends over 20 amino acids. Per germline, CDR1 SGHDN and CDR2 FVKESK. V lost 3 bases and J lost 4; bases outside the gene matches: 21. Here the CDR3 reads CASSQYPRFGEKAGADTQYF. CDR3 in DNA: TGTGCCAGCAGCCAGTACCCCAGATTTGGTGAAAAAGCGGGGGCAGATACGCAGTATTTT.

In DNA, the CDR3 is TGTGCCAGCACCGAAGGGACAGGGGGCGCGTCGGAGCAGTACTTC. Amino acids: CASTEGTGGASEQYF. The chain links TRBV28 to TRBJ2-7, with TRBD1 matching over 12 bases. Germline V CDR1 and CDR2: MDHEN, SYDVKM. V shed 7 bases, J shed 7 bases, and the junction held 11 bases outside the gene matches. The CDR3 extends over 15 amino acids.

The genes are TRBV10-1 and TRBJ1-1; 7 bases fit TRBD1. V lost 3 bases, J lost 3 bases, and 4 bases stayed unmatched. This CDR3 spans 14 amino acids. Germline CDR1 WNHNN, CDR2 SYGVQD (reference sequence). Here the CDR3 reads CASSEGGQYTEAFF. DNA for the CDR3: TGCGCCAGCAGTGAAGGGGGCCAGTACACTGAAGCTTTCTTT.

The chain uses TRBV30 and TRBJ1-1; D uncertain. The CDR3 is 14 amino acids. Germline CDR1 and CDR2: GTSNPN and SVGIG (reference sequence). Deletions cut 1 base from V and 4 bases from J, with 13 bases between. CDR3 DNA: TGTGCCTGGAGTGGCCGGATTCGGGGCACTGAAGCTTTCTTT. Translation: CAWSGRIRGTEAFF.

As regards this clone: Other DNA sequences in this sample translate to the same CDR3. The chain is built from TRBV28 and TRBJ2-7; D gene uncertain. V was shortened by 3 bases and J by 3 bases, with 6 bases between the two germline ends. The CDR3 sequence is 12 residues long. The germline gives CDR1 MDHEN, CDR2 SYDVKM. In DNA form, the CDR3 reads TGTGCCAGCAGTTTGTCCGGCTACGAGCAGTACTTC. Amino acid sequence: CASSLSGYEQYF.

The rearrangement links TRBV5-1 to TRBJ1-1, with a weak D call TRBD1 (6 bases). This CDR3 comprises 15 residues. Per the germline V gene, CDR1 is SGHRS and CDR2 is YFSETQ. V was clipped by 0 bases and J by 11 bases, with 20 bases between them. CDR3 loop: CASSLAPGALGEAFF. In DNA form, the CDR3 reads TGCGCCAGCAGCTTGGCCCCGGGGGCACTGGGCGAGGCTTTCTTT.

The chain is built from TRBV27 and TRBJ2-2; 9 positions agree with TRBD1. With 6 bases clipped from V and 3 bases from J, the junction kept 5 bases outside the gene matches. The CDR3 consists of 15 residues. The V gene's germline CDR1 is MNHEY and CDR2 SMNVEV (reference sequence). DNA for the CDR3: TGTGCCAGCAGGTCACAGGGGGCTTACACCGGGGAGCTGTTTTTT. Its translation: CASRSQGAYTGELFF.

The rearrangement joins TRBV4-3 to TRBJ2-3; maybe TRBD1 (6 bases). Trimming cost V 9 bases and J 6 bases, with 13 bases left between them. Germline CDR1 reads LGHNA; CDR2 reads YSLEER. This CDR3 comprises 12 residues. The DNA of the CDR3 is TGCGCCAGTGGTTGGGGGCCCGATACGCAGTATTTT. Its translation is CASGWGPDTQYF.

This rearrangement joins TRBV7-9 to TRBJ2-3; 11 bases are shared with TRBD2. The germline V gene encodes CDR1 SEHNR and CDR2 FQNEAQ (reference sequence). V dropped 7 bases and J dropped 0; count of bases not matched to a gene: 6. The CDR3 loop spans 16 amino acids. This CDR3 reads CASTPRLAGSTDTQYF. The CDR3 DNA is TGTGCCAGCACCCCCCGACTAGCGGGAAGCACAGATACGCAGTATTTT.

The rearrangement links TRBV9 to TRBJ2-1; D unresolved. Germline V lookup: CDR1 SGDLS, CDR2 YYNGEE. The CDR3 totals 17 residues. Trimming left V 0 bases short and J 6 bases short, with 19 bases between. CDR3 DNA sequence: TGTGCCAGCAGCGTAGAGCTAAATAGTGGAGTCGTCAATGAGCAGTTCTTC. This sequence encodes CASSVELNSGVVNEQFF.

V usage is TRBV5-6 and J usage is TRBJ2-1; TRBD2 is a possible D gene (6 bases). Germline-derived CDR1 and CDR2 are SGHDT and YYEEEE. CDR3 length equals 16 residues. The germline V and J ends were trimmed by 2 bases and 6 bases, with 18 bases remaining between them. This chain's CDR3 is CASSLGSGPRGNEQFF. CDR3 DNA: TGTGCCAGCAGCTTAGGTAGCGGTCCACGGGGCAATGAGCAGTTCTTC.

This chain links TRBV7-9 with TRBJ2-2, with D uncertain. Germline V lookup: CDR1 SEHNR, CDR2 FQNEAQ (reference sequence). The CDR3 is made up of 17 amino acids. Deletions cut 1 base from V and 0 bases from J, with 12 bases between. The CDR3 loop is CASSLGWNGANTGELFF. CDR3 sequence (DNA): TGTGCCAGCAGCTTAGGGTGGAACGGAGCGAACACCGGGGAGCTGTTTTTT. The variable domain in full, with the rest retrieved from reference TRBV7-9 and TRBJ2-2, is DTGVSQNPRHKITKRGQNVTFRCDPISEHNRLYWYRQTLGQGPEFLTYFQNEAQLEKSRLLSDRFSAERPKGSFSTLEIQRTEQGDSAMYLCASSLGWNGANTGELFFGEGSRLTVL.